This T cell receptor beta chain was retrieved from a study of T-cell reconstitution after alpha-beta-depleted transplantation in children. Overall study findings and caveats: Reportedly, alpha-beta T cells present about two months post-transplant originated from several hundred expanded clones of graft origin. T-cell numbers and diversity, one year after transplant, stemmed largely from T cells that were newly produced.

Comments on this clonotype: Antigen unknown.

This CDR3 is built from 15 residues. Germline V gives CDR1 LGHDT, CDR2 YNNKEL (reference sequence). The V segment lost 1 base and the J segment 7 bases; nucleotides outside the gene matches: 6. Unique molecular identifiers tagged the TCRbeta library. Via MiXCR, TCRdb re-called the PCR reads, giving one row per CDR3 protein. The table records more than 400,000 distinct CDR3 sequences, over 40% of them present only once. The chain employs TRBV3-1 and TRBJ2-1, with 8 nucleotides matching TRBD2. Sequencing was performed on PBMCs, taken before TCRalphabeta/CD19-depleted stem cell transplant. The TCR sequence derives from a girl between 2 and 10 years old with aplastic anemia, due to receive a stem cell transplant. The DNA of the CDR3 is TGTGCCAGCAGCCAAGGGGGGAGCGGGAGAAATGAGCAGTTCTTC. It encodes CASSQGGSGRNEQFF.